A single sample is the source of the 23 T cell receptor beta chains below, sequenced in a study of long-term antiretroviral therapy in people with HIV. Version v3.0 of the immunoSEQ assay ran at survey level. Produced via immunoSEQ multiplex PCR; TCRdb's table is partial and in-frame only. The table lists around 20,000 clones, just over 75% of them singletons. The material was unsorted PBMCs, obtained 2.2 years after starting antiretroviral therapy. Receptors were obtained from a man in his forties or fifties with HIV.

The V and J genes are TRBV7-8 and TRBJ2-1; a weak D match, TRBD1 (6 bases). The CDR3 runs 16 residues. CDR1 is SGHVS and CDR2 is FQNEAQ in the germline V gene. Trimming stripped 2 bases from V and 4 bases from J, with 15 bases between. The CDR3 loop reads CASSLQGSGDYNEQFF. For the CDR3, the DNA is TGTGCCAGCAGCTTACAGGGGTCAGGGGATTACAATGAGCAGTTCTTC.

The rearrangement links TRBV19 to TRBJ2-1, with 8 bases aligning to TRBD1. The CDR3 spans 15 residues. V was pared by 5 bases and J by 7 bases, with 10 bases of the junction left unmatched. Germline CDR1 and CDR2: LNHDA and SQIVND (reference sequence). CDR3 DNA: TGTGCCAGTAGTTCAGACAGGGGAAGGAAGAATGAGCAGTTCTTC. Residues: CASSSDRGRKNEQFF. The complete variable domain, with remaining parts taken from reference TRBV19 and TRBJ2-1, reads DGGITQSPKYLFRKEGQNVTLSCEQNLNHDAMYWYRQDPGQGLRLIYYSQIVNDFQKGDIAEGYSVSREKKESFPLTVTSAQKNPTAFYLCASSSDRGRKNEQFFGPGTRLTVL.

The chain carries TRBV6-5 and TRBJ1-3; no clear D gene. V lost 6 bases and J 4 bases, leaving 10 bases between the germline ends. Germline values: CDR1 MNHEY, CDR2 SVGAGI. The CDR3 length is 13 residues. In nucleotides, the CDR3 is TGTGCCAGCAGCCGACCCTCGGGAAACACCATATATTTT. Protein: CASSRPSGNTIYF.

The chain couples TRBV4-3 to TRBJ2-2; D might be TRBD2 (7 bases). This CDR3 is 16 amino acids long. The V end lost 4 bases, the J end lost 4 bases, and 16 bases lay between the germline ends. CDR1 and CDR2 from the germline V gene are LGHNA and YSLEER. In nucleotides, the CDR3 is TGCGCCAGCAGCCTAATGGGTGGGGGGGCCACCGGGGAGCTGTTTTTT. The encoded protein is CASSLMGGGATGELFF.

The chain carries TRBV21-1 and TRBJ2-1. TRBV21-1 is marked as a pseudogene. The CDR3 is 15 residues long. The CDR3 nucleotides read TGTGCCAGCACGGACCCCAGAGAAGGTGTCAATGAGCAGTTCTTC. Its protein is CASTDPREGVNEQFF.

J is TRBJ2-3 and V is TRBV2, with 7 bases lining up with TRBD2. CDR3 length: 14 amino acids. Germline-derived CDR1 and CDR2 are SNHLY and FYNNEI. The trim removed 7 bases at V and 1 base at J, leaving 5 bases unmatched. The CDR3 is CASTLRGGTDTQYF. The CDR3 nucleotides read TGTGCCAGCACCCTTCGGGGGGGCACAGATACGCAGTATTTT.

Comments on this clone: This is likely a read error, given that the CDR3 carries no conserved phenylalanine or tryptophan at its end. The chain joins TRBV27 to TRBJ2-7; D is uncertain. Per the germline V gene, CDR1 is MNHEY and CDR2 is SMNVEV (reference sequence). The CDR3 runs to 13 residues. V was trimmed by 6 bases and J by 2 bases, leaving 11 bases between them. DNA for the CDR3: TGTGCCAGCAGCCCCGGGCCAGCCTACGAGCAGTACCTC. Its protein is CASSPGPAYEQYL.

This sequence joins TRBV7-6 and TRBJ1-1; TRBD1 might be the D (6 bases). The CDR3 is made up of 14 amino acids. Germline-derived CDR1 and CDR2 are SGHVS and FNYEAQ. Trimming removed 5 bases at V and 1 base at J, with 11 bases between. The CDR3 loop is CASSRGQPNTEAFF. The CDR3 bases are TGTGCCAGCAGCAGAGGACAGCCGAACACTGAAGCTTTCTTT.

The V call is TRBV7-2, the J call TRBJ1-4; 7 bases match TRBD1. J was trimmed by 9 bases and V by 5 bases; bases with no gene match: 6. This CDR3 region has 13 residues. The germline CDR1 and CDR2 sequences are SGHTA and FQGNSA. CDR3 sequence reads: CASSAYRGQKLFF. The CDR3 bases are TGTGCCAGCAGCGCTTACAGGGGTCAAAAACTGTTTTTT.

V and J are TRBV6-6 and TRBJ2-1; 7 nucleotides match TRBD1. CDR1 and CDR2 (germline): MNHNY, SVGAGI (reference sequence). The CDR3 spans 13 residues. Trimming cost V 5 bases and J 3 bases; bases outside gene matches: 1. CDR3 residues: CASSGDSYNEQFF. The CDR3 bases are TGTGCCAGCAGTGGGGACAGCTACAATGAGCAGTTCTTC.

The V gene is TRBV30, the J gene TRBJ2-4; unclear D gene. Trimming took 8 bases from V and 0 from J, leaving 17 bases between them. This CDR3 is built from 15 residues. Germline V gene data show CDR1 as GTSNPN and CDR2 as SVGIG (reference sequence). The CDR3 bases are TGTGCCCAAGAGGCGGACCAAGGAGCCAAAAACATTCAGTACTTC. Translated, it gives CAQEADQGAKNIQYF.

This clone was found once. The CDR3 sequence: CASSSSGGGTQYF. The CDR3 DNA follows: TGTGCCAGCAGCTCTAGCGGGGGGGGTACGCAGTATTTT. J is TRBJ2-3 and V is TRBV6-6, with 12 bases identical to TRBD2. V trimming: 6 bases; J trimming: 8 bases; junction bases outside the gene matches: 3. Germline V gene data show CDR1 as MNHNY and CDR2 as SVGAGI (reference sequence). The CDR3 has 13 amino acids.

This clone has a single count. V usage is TRBV15 and J usage is TRBJ2-3, with 9 bases that match TRBD2. The CDR3 loop spans 18 amino acids. Germline V gene data show CDR1 as LNHNV and CDR2 as YYDKDF (reference sequence). Unmatched junction bases numbered 11, after V lost 1 base and J lost 3 bases. CDR3 nucleotide sequence: TGTGCCACCAGCAGAGCGTTTCGCGGGAGGGGGAGGACAGATACGCAGTATTTT. This sequence encodes CATSRAFRGRGRTDTQYF. Full variable domain (rest looked up from reference TRBV15 and TRBJ2-3): DAMVIQNPRYQVTQFGKPVTLSCSQTLNHNVMYWYQQKSSQAPKLLFHYYDKDFNNEADTPDNFQSRRPNTSFCFLDIRSPGLGDTAMYLCATSRAFRGRGRTDTQYFGPGTRLTVL.

The V gene is TRBV7-2, the J gene TRBJ1-2, with 7 bases lining up with TRBD1. V was clipped by 4 bases and J by 1 base; unmatched bases: 6. The V gene's germline CDR1 is SGHTA and CDR2 FQGNSA. The CDR3 covers 15 residues. CDR3 in amino acids: CASSSLGQSNYGYTF. CDR3 sequence (DNA): TGTGCCAGCAGCTCGTTGGGACAGAGTAACTATGGCTACACCTTC.

CDR3 protein: CASSATGGFYEQYF. The DNA of the CDR3 is TGTGCCAGTTCCGCGACAGGGGGCTTCTACGAGCAGTACTTC. V gene TRBV19 combines with J gene TRBJ2-7; 10 bases match TRBD1. Germline loops: CDR1 LNHDA, CDR2 SQIVND (reference sequence). Germline trimming cut 8 bases from V and 3 bases from J; bases unmatched to any gene: 7. This CDR3 has 14 residues.

This clone has only a few counts. This chain connects TRBV5-1 to TRBJ2-7; 9 bases map to TRBD2. This CDR3 spans 14 amino acids. The J segment lost 4 bases and the V segment lost 0 bases, leaving 2 bases of the junction unmatched. Germline V CDR1 and CDR2: SGHRS, YFSETQ. In DNA, the CDR3 is TGCGCCAGCAGCTTGGTTCTAGCGGGGTACGAGCAGTACTTC. Translating it yields CASSLVLAGYEQYF.

V gene TRBV28 combines with J gene TRBJ2-7; 8 bases are shared with TRBD1. CDR1 is MDHEN and CDR2 is SYDVKM in the germline V gene. This CDR3 comprises 14 residues. Trimming took 5 bases from V and 4 from J; bases not matched to a gene: 7. The chain's CDR3 is CASSIARTGYEQYF. The CDR3 DNA reads TGTGCCAGCAGTATCGCCCGGACAGGGTACGAGCAGTACTTC. Full variable domain (remainder filled in from reference TRBV28 and TRBJ2-7): DVKVTQSSRYLVKRTGEKVFLECVQDMDHENMFWYRQDPGLGLRLIYFSYDVKMKEKGDIPEGYSVSREKKERFSLILESASTNQTSMYLCASSIARTGYEQYFGPGTRLTVT.

J is TRBJ2-7 and V is TRBV28, with TRBD1 as a possible D gene (6 bases). V lost 5 bases and J 5 bases, leaving 19 bases between the germline ends. Germline assignment: CDR1 MDHEN and CDR2 SYDVKM. This CDR3 region has 15 residues. For the CDR3, the DNA is TGTGCCAGCAGTCCCCGCCCCCAGGGGCATGACGAGCAGTACTTC. Residues: CASSPRPQGHDEQYF.

J is TRBJ2-3 and V is TRBV7-2; 13 nucleotides align to TRBD2. V was pared by 8 bases and J by 3 bases, with 2 bases of the junction left unmatched. CDR3 length: 14 amino acids. Germline-derived CDR1 and CDR2 are SGHTA and FQGNSA. The CDR3 region has the DNA TGTGCCAGCGGGACTAGCGGGACGACAGATACGCAGTATTTT. Protein product: CASGTSGTTDTQYF.

The chain carries TRBV28 and TRBJ2-5; D tentatively fits TRBD1 or TRBD2 (6 bases each). Between the trimmed V and J ends, which lost 3 bases and 5 bases, there was a span of 19 bases. This CDR3 spans 16 amino acids. Germline lookup yields CDR1 MDHEN and CDR2 SYDVKM. The CDR3 bases are TGTGCCAGCAGTTTCCCTCCCCTTCGGGGGCGGGAGACCCAGTACTTC. Translating it yields CASSFPPLRGRETQYF.

The rearrangement joins TRBV7-2 to TRBJ2-5; TRBD2 is a possible D gene (6 bases). This CDR3 comprises 14 residues. Per the germline V gene, CDR1 is SGHTA and CDR2 is FQGNSA. With 5 bases removed from V and 0 bases from J, the gap between germline ends came to 10 bases. CDR3 sequence reads: CASSPRGYQETQYF. The DNA for the CDR3 is TGTGCCAGCAGCCCACGGGGGTACCAAGAGACCCAGTACTTC.

The chain has TRBV27 and TRBJ2-3, with D possibly matching TRBD1 (6 bases). V was clipped by 6 bases and J by 4 bases, with 17 bases between them. CDR1 is MNHEY, CDR2 SMNVEV, per germline (reference sequence). This CDR3 is 15 amino acids long. The CDR3 DNA follows: TGTGCCAGCAGAGAAACAGGGCGTGGGGCAGATACGCAGTATTTT. Its translation is CASRETGRGADTQYF.

The genes are TRBV5-8 and TRBJ1-2; TRBD1 is a possible D gene (5 bases). CDR1 and CDR2 from the germline V gene are SGHTS and YDEGEE. This CDR3 is 13 amino acids long. V lost 3 bases to trimming and J lost 1 base, with 7 bases between them. CDR3 sequence: CASSYDSNYGYTF. DNA for the CDR3: TGTGCCAGCAGCTACGACAGTAACTATGGCTACACCTTC.